The source of this TCR beta chain is a study of T cell responses to AZD1222 COVID-19 vaccine. The table came from immunoSEQ multiplex PCR; TCRdb's copy has only in-frame clones and leaves some out. The data contain 75,000 to 85,000 clones, roughly 90% of them singletons. This CDR3 contains 16 residues. In germline, CDR1 is SEHNR, CDR2 FQNEAQ (reference sequence). After removal of 4 bases from V and 5 bases from J, the junction contained 8 bases not matched to a gene. The chain uses TRBV7-9 and TRBJ1-4; TRBD1 agrees at 9 bases. This sequence was found in an adult who received the AZD1222 COVID-19 vaccine. The material was peripheral blood, obtained 28 days after the second AZD1222 dose. The CDR3 sequence is CASSSGQGFENEKLFF. For the CDR3, the DNA is TGTGCCAGCAGCTCGGGACAGGGCTTCGAGAATGAAAAACTGTTTTTT.